This TCR beta chain was captured in a study of immune heterogeneity within non-small cell lung tumors. Study conclusions and caveats: Tumor sites in a patient shared identical dominant CDR3 beta clonotypes and also carried site-unique high-frequency clones. Local T-cell repertoire clonality was correlated with local tumor mutational burden, and the correlation was positive. It was moderate in strength but statistically significant (R about 0.35).

Amplifying TCR beta CDR3 involved multiplex PCR carried out with 32 V and 13 J primers. TCRdb re-called the multiplex PCR reads with MiXCR, one entry per CDR3 protein. This sample has 21,000 or so distinct CDR3 sequences, with 28% found just once. Germline V gives CDR1 LGHNT, CDR2 FRNRAP. The CDR3 runs 12 residues. V lost 0 bases, J lost 6 bases, and 5 bases lay in between. Bulk tumor genomic DNA (about 600 ng per sample) served as template. Far-apart biopsies, several per primary tumor, were taken during surgery. Newly diagnosed with untreated non-small cell lung cancer, the patients underwent curative surgery. The donor pool consisted of newly diagnosed non-small cell lung cancer patients who were having surgery with curative intent. This clonotype was observed at least ten times. The target antigen is unknown.

The sequenced material came from lung tumor tissue. The clonotype was recovered from a man aged 40-55 years with non-small cell lung cancer. The chain combines TRBV12-5 with TRBJ1-1; D call uncertain. The CDR3 bases are TGTGCTAGTGGTTTGGTAAGGTCTGAAGCTTTCTTT. Translating gives CASGLVRSEAFF.